This passage covers 24 T cell receptor beta chains from one sample sequenced in a study of blood T cell repertoires in COVID-19. Assay used: immunoSEQ multiplex PCR; TCRdb lists only in-frame clones, some missing. The sample carries some 73,000 clones, 82% recorded once. Sequencing was performed on peripheral blood. The receptors were gathered from a woman aged 55-70 years with acute or convalescent COVID-19.

This chain uses TRBV7-2 with TRBJ1-6; 7 nucleotides line up with TRBD1. The junction had 5 bases not matched to a gene; V was cut back by 5 bases and J by 7 bases. The CDR3 is 14 amino acids. Germline V gives CDR1 SGHTA, CDR2 FQGNSA. CDR3 bases: TGTGCCAGCAGCCGGGACAGTTCCAATTCACCCCTCCACTTT. This codes for CASSRDSSNSPLHF. The full variable domain, completed using reference TRBV7-2 and TRBJ1-6, is GAGVSQSPSNKVTEKGKDVELRCDPISGHTALYWYRQSLGQGLEFLIYFQGNSAPDKSGLPSDRFSAERTGGSVSTLTIQRTQQEDSAVYLCASSRDSSNSPLHFGNGTRLTVT.

V is TRBV5-4 and J is TRBJ1-1; 7 positions match TRBD1. CDR1 is SGHNT, CDR2 YYREEE, per germline (reference sequence). The CDR3 length is 15 residues. With V trimmed by 3 bases and J by 0 bases, 5 bases remained unmatched. CDR3 in DNA: TGTGCCAGCAGCTCTAGACAGGGTTTGAACACTGAAGCTTTCTTT. This codes for CASSSRQGLNTEAFF.

The CDR3 DNA is TGTGCCAGCAGCTTGGGACTGTACACAGATACGCAGTATTTT. This gives the protein CASSLGLYTDTQYF. The chain combines TRBV7-2 with TRBJ2-3, with a weak D call TRBD2 (6 bases). Trimming cost V 3 bases and J 2 bases, with 9 bases left between them. The germline gives CDR1 SGHTA, CDR2 FQGNSA. CDR3 length: 14 residues.

This rearrangement joins TRBV19 to TRBJ1-1, with D possibly being TRBD1 (5 bases). This CDR3 is built from 16 residues. V was shortened by 6 bases and J by 5 bases, with 22 bases between the two germline ends. Germline-derived CDR1 and CDR2 are LNHDA and SQIVND (reference sequence). The CDR3 DNA follows: TGTGCCAGTAGAACAGGCGAGGGGAGGAGGAGTACTGAAGCTTTCTTT. Its protein product is CASRTGEGRRSTEAFF.

The gene calls are TRBV2 and TRBJ1-5; D may be TRBD1 (5 bases). Germline lookup yields CDR1 SNHLY and CDR2 FYNNEI. V was pared by 2 bases and J by 3 bases, with 11 bases between. The CDR3 runs 15 residues. The CDR3 is CASSEQGRYNQPQHF. CDR3 bases: TGTGCCAGCAGTGAACAGGGCCGATACAATCAGCCCCAGCATTTT.

This chain uses TRBV5-1 with TRBJ2-3; the match to TRBD2 covers 9 bases. CDR1 is SGHRS and CDR2 is YFSETQ in the germline V gene. The CDR3 consists of 16 residues. V was clipped by 6 bases and J by 0 bases; unmatched bases: 8. DNA for the CDR3: TGCGCCAGCACGCTAGCGGGGTTACCTAGCACAGATACGCAGTATTTT. Translated, it gives CASTLAGLPSTDTQYF.

This rearrangement joins TRBV5-4 to TRBJ1-2; D gene ambiguous. This CDR3 is built from 13 residues. With 4 bases removed from V and 8 bases from J, the gap between germline ends came to 15 bases. Germline V lookup: CDR1 SGHNT, CDR2 YYREEE (reference sequence). The CDR3 DNA follows: TGTGCCAGCAGCGCGGGCCAATTCTTAGGCTACACCTTC. Its protein product is CASSAGQFLGYTF.

The chain couples TRBV5-4 to TRBJ1-1; unclear D gene. V lost 2 bases, J lost 4 bases, and 9 bases lay in between. Per germline, CDR1 SGHNT and CDR2 YYREEE (reference sequence). This CDR3 is 13 amino acids long. The DNA for the CDR3 is TGTGCCAGCAGCTTCGGAGGTCGCACTGAAGCTTTCTTT. Translation: CASSFGGRTEAFF.

This sequence joins TRBV24-1 and TRBJ1-5, with 8 bases fitting TRBD1. From germline, CDR1 is KGHDR and CDR2 SFDVKD. V lost 3 bases, J lost 4 bases, and 4 bases stayed unmatched. CDR3 size: 15 residues. CDR3 sequence (DNA): TGTGCCACCAGTGATCCTGGGACAGGTAATCAGCCCCAGCATTTT. Translated, it gives CATSDPGTGNQPQHF.

In its sample, this clone was seen a few times. The chain uses TRBV9 and TRBJ2-1; 11 bases match TRBD2. There are 16 residues in the CDR3. Germline V gene lookup returns CDR1 SGDLS and CDR2 YYNGEE. V lost 2 bases to trimming and J lost 1 base; unmatched junction nucleotides: 2. CDR3 in DNA: TGTGCCAGCAGCGTGACTAGCGGGACATCCTACAATGAGCAGTTCTTC. Translation gives CASSVTSGTSYNEQFF.

In this sample, this clone turned up a few times. The chain joins TRBV13 to TRBJ1-4; TRBD1 aligns across 8 bases. CDR3 size: 16 residues. CDR1 and CDR2 (germline): PRHDT, FYEKMQ (reference sequence). The ends lost 4 bases at V and 8 bases at J; junction bases unmatched: 12. In nucleotides, the CDR3 is TGTGCCAGCAGCTCCCGTTCAGGGGGCGTGCGGGAAAAACTGTTTTTT. It yields the protein CASSSRSGGVREKLFF. Based on the CDR3 plus reference TRBV13 and TRBJ1-4, the full variable domain is AAGVIQSPRHLIKEKRETATLKCYPIPRHDTVYWYQQGPGQDPQFLISFYEKMQSDKGSIPDRFSAQQFSDYHSELNMSSLELGDSALYFCASSSRSGGVREKLFFGSGTQLSVL.

The chain couples TRBV12-3 or TRBV12-4 to TRBJ1-2; D unclear. V shed 4 bases and J shed 6 bases, with 12 bases lying between them. The CDR3 is made up of 13 amino acids. The CDR3 is CASSWEGSNGYTF. In DNA, the CDR3 is TGTGCCAGCAGTTGGGAGGGTTCGAATGGCTACACCTTC.

The rearrangement uses TRBV19 and TRBJ1-2, with a possible D match to TRBD1 (5 bases). The CDR3 loop spans 14 amino acids. Trimming cost V 1 base and J 6 bases, with 12 bases left between them. CDR1 is LNHDA, CDR2 SQIVND, per germline (reference sequence). CDR3 amino acids: CASSIVERGNGYTF. CDR3 nucleotides: TGTGCCAGTAGTATAGTGGAGCGGGGGAATGGCTACACCTTC.

This clone has just one count. V and J are TRBV27 and TRBJ1-2; 9 nucleotides match TRBD1. The CDR3 loop spans 15 amino acids. V shed 6 bases and J 4 bases; nucleotides not matched to a gene: 9. Germline V gene lookup returns CDR1 MNHEY and CDR2 SMNVEV (reference sequence). In DNA form, the CDR3 reads TGTGCCAGCAGAGACAGGGGGTGGTTCAGCTATGGCTACACCTTC. This sequence encodes CASRDRGWFSYGYTF.

The V gene is TRBV9, the J gene TRBJ1-4; D is perhaps TRBD1 (5 bases). In germline, CDR1 is SGDLS, CDR2 YYNGEE. This CDR3 is 17 amino acids long. V lost 3 bases and J lost 7, with 22 bases in between. The CDR3 DNA is TGTGCCAGCAGCGATGTTTCGAAGGCCGGGGGTGGTGAAAAACTGTTTTTT. Protein sequence: CASSDVSKAGGGEKLFF.

The chain is built from TRBV14 and TRBJ2-3; D uncertain. The V and J ends lost 1 base and 2 bases respectively, with 4 bases between them. CDR1 is SGHDN, CDR2 FVKESK, per germline. The CDR3 loop spans 13 amino acids. The DNA of the CDR3 is TGTGCCAGCAGCCAAGGTAACACAGATACGCAGTATTTT. Residues: CASSQGNTDTQYF.

V gene TRBV7-9 combines with J gene TRBJ1-6, with D hard to call. Trimming shortened V by 1 base and J by 0 bases, and 10 bases separated the two germline ends. Germline loops: CDR1 SEHNR, CDR2 FQNEAQ (reference sequence). The CDR3 runs to 17 residues. The CDR3 DNA follows: TGTGCCAGCAGCTTAGGGGGAGCCGGCTCCTATAATTCACCCCTCCACTTT. Protein: CASSLGGAGSYNSPLHF. Complete variable domain (other parts from reference TRBV7-9 and TRBJ1-6): DTGVSQNPRHKITKRGQNVTFRCDPISEHNRLYWYRQTLGQGPEFLTYFQNEAQLEKSRLLSDRFSAERPKGSFSTLEIQRTEQGDSAMYLCASSLGGAGSYNSPLHFGNGTRLTVT.

V usage is TRBV6-6 and J usage is TRBJ2-5; 9 bases match TRBD2. The V gene end was trimmed by 4 bases and the J gene end by 4 bases; junction bases not matched to a gene: 10. This CDR3 has 16 residues. Germline-derived CDR1 and CDR2 are MNHNY and SVGAGI (reference sequence). CDR3 sequence (DNA): TGTGCCAGCAGTTCCCTCCGAACTAGCGGGCCAGAGACCCAGTACTTC. This encodes CASSSLRTSGPETQYF.

The chain uses TRBV5-4 and TRBJ2-3; D is ambiguous. V lost 0 bases and J lost 6, with 14 bases in between. Per germline, CDR1 SGHNT and CDR2 YYREEE (reference sequence). The length of the CDR3 is 15 residues. The CDR3 loop reads CASSLGIGEKDTQYF. The CDR3 bases are TGTGCCAGCAGCTTGGGTATCGGAGAGAAGGATACGCAGTATTTT.

This clone was seen once. The chain employs TRBV30 and TRBJ2-7; D ambiguous. The V gene lost 3 bases and the J gene lost 2 bases, with 8 bases spanning the gap. Germline V CDR1 and CDR2: GTSNPN, SVGIG (reference sequence). This CDR3 is built from 12 residues. This chain's CDR3 is CAWRSLAYEQYF. CDR3 DNA: TGTGCCTGGAGATCGTTAGCCTACGAGCAGTACTTC.

The chain combines TRBV12-5 with TRBJ1-2; weak D call: TRBD1 (5 bases). Trimming cost V 7 bases and J 6 bases, with 24 bases left between them. The CDR3 is made up of 16 amino acids. The germline V gene encodes CDR1 LGHNT and CDR2 FRNRAP. CDR3 sequence (DNA): TGTGCTAGTGATCCGGGTTGGGGCGCGGATTGGAATGGCTACACCTTC. Amino acids: CASDPGWGADWNGYTF.

This clone was recorded once. The chain joins TRBV4-2 to TRBJ1-2, with 7 bases matching TRBD1. The CDR3 runs 16 residues. Germline values: CDR1 LGHNA, CDR2 YNFKEQ. V lost 1 base and J lost 6; bases outside the gene matches: 11. In DNA form, the CDR3 reads TGTGCCAGCAGCCAAGTAATCACAGGGGAAGGTGATGGCTACACCTTC. It is translated as CASSQVITGEGDGYTF.

V usage is TRBV5-6 and J usage is TRBJ2-3; D is ambiguous. This CDR3 has 13 amino acids. V was shortened by 5 bases and J by 4 bases, with 11 bases between the two germline ends. Germline CDR1 and CDR2: SGHDT and YYEEEE. For the CDR3, the DNA is TGTGCCAGCAGTTTATCTTCTCCAGATACGCAGTATTTT. Translating it yields CASSLSSPDTQYF.

The J gene is TRBJ2-3, the V gene TRBV30, with 8 bases identical to TRBD2. This CDR3 is 15 amino acids long. Germline loops: CDR1 GTSNPN, CDR2 SVGIG (reference sequence). Unmatched junction bases numbered 2, after V lost 0 bases and J lost 0 bases. The CDR3 region has the DNA TGTGCCTGGAGTGTACTAGCGGCGAGCACAGATACGCAGTATTTT. As protein: CAWSVLAASTDTQYF.